The rows below give T cell receptor beta chains drawn from one sample of a study of blood T cell repertoires in COVID-19. Sequencing was performed with immunoSEQ multiplex PCR; in TCRdb, only in-frame clones are kept and a portion is missing. The table includes over 300,000 clones, about 90% detected once. Sequencing input: peripheral blood. These TCRs come from a man aged 18 to 30 with active or convalescent COVID-19. The CDR3 runs from the conserved cysteine through the conserved F or W. D genes are given only for firm matches. Clone size is given for some rows only: seen once, a few or many times, or a class if the clone is expanded.

v_gene	d_gene	len	j_gene	abundance	CDR3aa	CDR3nt
TRBV9	TRBD2	15	TRBJ2-3	NA	CASSVGLAGTDTQYF	TGTGCCAGCAGCGTAGGACTAGCGGGTACAGATACGCAGTATTTT
TRBV5-6	NA	14	TRBJ2-2	NA	CASSLPLDTGELFF	TGTGCCAGCAGCTTGCCCCTCGACACCGGGGAGCTGTTTTTT
TRBV27	TRBD1	18	TRBJ1-2	NA	CASSFLRDRGRLENGYTF	TGTGCCAGCAGTTTTCTTCGGGACAGGGGGCGCCTCGAAAATGGCTACACCTTC
TRBV6-5	NA	14	TRBJ2-7	NA	CASSYNRKGYEQYF	TGTGCCAGCAGTTACAACCGGAAGGGGTACGAGCAGTACTTC
TRBV25-1	NA	12	TRBJ1-1	NA	CASSLPKGPAFF	TGTGCCAGCAGTCTACCTAAGGGGCCCGCTTTCTTT
TRBV27	TRBD2	14	TRBJ2-7	NA	CASQGLAGAYEQYF	TGTGCCAGCCAGGGACTAGCGGGAGCCTACGAGCAGTACTTC
TRBV9	NA	15	TRBJ2-3	NA	CASSVGVGNTDTQYF	TGTGCCAGCAGCGTAGGGGTCGGGAACACAGATACGCAGTATTTT
TRBV7-3	NA	15	TRBJ2-1	NA	CASSLGPTSFYEQFF	TGTGCCAGCAGCCTCGGCCCCACTAGCTTCTATGAGCAGTTCTTC
TRBV18	NA	14	TRBJ1-1	NA	CASSRLRDYTEAFF	TGTGCCAGCTCACGGCTCCGGGACTACACTGAAGCTTTCTTT
TRBV27	TRBD2	16	TRBJ2-3	NA	CATTKLSGRRTDTQYF	TGTGCCACTACTAAACTTAGCGGGAGGAGGACAGATACGCAGTATTTT
TRBV9	NA	14	TRBJ1-4	NA	CASSRQGSNEKLFF	TGTGCCAGCAGCCGCCAGGGCTCTAATGAAAAACTGTTTTTT
TRBV29-1	TRBD1	17	TRBJ2-7	once	CSVEDWYLKGASHEQYF	TGCAGCGTTGAAGATTGGTACCTAAAGGGGGCCTCCCACGAGCAGTACTTC
TRBV13	NA	17	TRBJ1-4	NA	CASSIGTGGRTNEKLFF	TGTGCCAGCAGCATCGGGACCGGGGGTCGGACTAATGAAAAACTGTTTTTT
TRBV4-1	NA	14	TRBJ2-7	NA	CASSPLPSSYEQYF	TGCGCCAGCAGCCCCCTCCCCAGCTCCTACGAGCAGTACTTC
TRBV9	NA	17	TRBJ1-3	NA	CASSPWGGQSSGNTIYF	TGTGCCAGCAGCCCTTGGGGGGGTCAGAGCTCTGGAAACACCATATATTTT
TRBV7-3	TRBD1	14	TRBJ2-2	NA	CASGTQGSTGELFF	TGTGCCAGCGGAACACAGGGGAGTACCGGGGAGCTGTTTTTT
TRBV6-6	NA	14	TRBJ1-2	NA	CASSSRPGVYGYTF	TGTGCCAGCAGTTCCCGGCCGGGAGTCTATGGCTACACCTTC
TRBV20-1	NA	15	TRBJ2-3	NA	CSASSRLARRDTQYF	TGCAGTGCTAGTTCGAGGCTTGCTAGAAGAGATACGCAGTATTTT
TRBV5-1	NA	16	TRBJ2-5	NA	CASSLGPLASQETQYF	TGCGCCAGCAGCTTGGGCCCTCTAGCGTCACAAGAGACCCAGTACTTC
TRBV2	NA	13	TRBJ2-3	NA	CASSEGAGDTQYF	TGTGCCAGCAGTGAGGGGGCCGGAGATACGCAGTATTTT
TRBV27	NA	13	TRBJ1-1	NA	CASSPAANTEAFF	TGTGCCAGCAGTCCAGCGGCTAACACTGAAGCTTTCTTT
TRBV5-6	NA	11	TRBJ1-1	NA	CASSLGPEAFF	TGTGCCAGCAGCTTGGGGCCTGAAGCTTTCTTT
TRBV6-6	NA	14	TRBJ1-1	NA	CASSSPLGGTEAFF	TGTGCCAGCAGTTCCCCCTTGGGGGGCACTGAAGCTTTCTTT
TRBV3-1/TRBV3-2	TRBD1	14	TRBJ2-7	NA	CASSPGTVAHEQYF	TGTGCCAGCAGCCCCGGGACAGTCGCTCACGAGCAGTACTTC
TRBV29-1	NA	16	TRBJ1-2	NA	CSVAGRNLVTNYGYTF	TGCAGCGTCGCGGGCCGAAACCTGGTAACTAACTATGGCTACACCTTC
TRBV7-3	NA	13	TRBJ2-1	NA	CASSLGGFNEQFF	TGTGCCAGCAGCTTAGGAGGGTTCAATGAGCAGTTCTTC
TRBV29-1	TRBD1	14	TRBJ2-7	once	CSVQTGTGINEQYF	TGCAGCGTCCAGACCGGGACAGGGATCAACGAGCAGTACTTC
TRBV11-2	TRBD2	14	TRBJ2-7	NA	CASRVSGRIDEQYF	TGTGCCAGCCGTGTTAGCGGGAGGATCGACGAGCAGTACTTC
TRBV7-3	NA	12	TRBJ2-2	NA	CASRREAGELFF	TGTGCCAGCAGGAGAGAAGCCGGGGAGCTGTTTTTT
TRBV18	TRBD1	13	TRBJ1-2	NA	CASSLQGARGYTF	TGTGCCAGCTCACTACAGGGGGCGCGTGGCTACACCTTC
TRBV28	NA	12	TRBJ2-7	NA	CASTTGSYEQYF	TGTGCCAGCACCACGGGGAGCTACGAGCAGTACTTC
TRBV9	NA	13	TRBJ2-2	NA	CASSLLGGGELFF	TGTGCCAGCAGCCTCCTCGGGGGCGGGGAGCTGTTTTTT
TRBV9	TRBD2	18	TRBJ2-3	NA	CASSSPERGGRNTDTQYF	TGTGCCAGCAGCTCGCCAGAGCGGGGGGGCCGGAACACAGATACGCAGTATTTT
TRBV3-1/TRBV3-2	NA	16	TRBJ2-5	NA	CASSQIGRGGKETQYF	TGTGCCAGCAGCCAGATTGGTAGGGGGGGAAAAGAGACCCAGTACTTC
TRBV4-1	NA	15	TRBJ1-1	NA	CASSQVNSLNTEAFF	TGCGCCAGCAGCCAAGTTAATTCCCTGAACACTGAAGCTTTCTTT
TRBV19	TRBD2	17	TRBJ2-1	NA	CASSIRDPELAGNEQFF	TGTGCCAGTAGTATAAGGGACCCGGAACTAGCGGGAAATGAGCAGTTCTTC
TRBV19	TRBD1	14	TRBJ1-1	NA	CASSTYTGATEAFF	TGTGCCAGTAGTACCTATACAGGGGCGACTGAAGCTTTCTTT
TRBV18	TRBD1	16	TRBJ2-1	NA	CASSSRQGLSYNEQFF	TGTGCCAGCTCATCGCGACAGGGGCTCTCCTACAATGAGCAGTTCTTC
TRBV7-2	NA	15	TRBJ2-7	NA	CASSLFHGNSYEQYF	TGTGCCAGCAGCTTATTCCACGGGAACTCCTACGAGCAGTACTTC
TRBV5-4	TRBD2	16	TRBJ2-7	NA	CASSPTLAGGSDEQYF	TGTGCCAGCAGTCCGACCTTAGCGGGCGGATCCGACGAGCAGTACTTC
TRBV6-2/TRBV6-3	NA	14	TRBJ2-7	once	CASSLWGPSYEQYF	TGTGCCAGCAGTTTGTGGGGCCCCAGCTACGAGCAGTACTTC
TRBV28	NA	13	TRBJ1-5	NA	CASTDYSNQPQHF	TGTGCCAGCACGGACTATAGCAATCAGCCCCAGCATTTT
TRBV6-5	NA	14	TRBJ2-7	NA	CASSYSSGRDEQYF	TGTGCCAGCAGTTACTCGTCAGGCCGAGACGAGCAGTACTTC
TRBV4-1	NA	16	TRBJ1-2	NA	CASSQPPRGADYGYTF	TGCGCCAGCAGCCAACCGCCACGGGGGGCTGACTATGGCTACACCTTC
TRBV12-3/TRBV12-4	TRBD1	11	TRBJ1-1	NA	CASTQGGPGFF	TGTGCCAGCACTCAGGGGGGTCCCGGATTCTTT
TRBV11-2	TRBD1	15	TRBJ2-7	NA	CASSLWDRLSYEQYF	TGTGCCAGCAGCTTATGGGACAGACTCTCCTACGAGCAGTACTTC
TRBV6-5	NA	14	TRBJ1-5	NA	CASRSDLADQPQHF	TGTGCCAGCAGATCCGATTTGGCCGATCAGCCCCAGCATTTT
TRBV6-4	NA	14	TRBJ2-7	NA	CASSAVTELYEQYF	TGTGCCAGCAGTGCGGTGACGGAGCTCTACGAGCAGTACTTC